One and the same sample provided the 5 T cell receptor beta chains below, sequenced in a study of beta chain features in type 1 diabetes. Their recognized antigens are unknown. Expressed TCRB transcripts were sequenced after all isolated RNA was converted to cDNA. Sequencing used immunoSEQ multiplex PCR; TCRdb keeps in-frame clones, though not all of them. This sample has around 690,000 clones, with 9.5% to 15% found just once. Study-level findings and limits: All four CD4+ subsets of Type 1 diabetes patients contained TCRB CDR3s that were moderately but significantly shorter.

The sequencing sample was made of naive CD4+ T cells from blood. These receptors were obtained from a man younger than 40 with type 1 diabetes.

This clone has a handful of counts. The chain carries TRBV7-3 and TRBJ2-6, with a weak D call TRBD1 (6 bases). Germline lookup yields CDR1 SGHTA and CDR2 FQGTGA. V was cut by 3 bases and J by 3 bases, with 12 bases left in between. The CDR3 extends over 16 amino acids. The CDR3 sequence is CASSLHRAGGANVLTF. The CDR3 DNA sequence: TGTGCCAGCAGCTTGCACAGGGCTGGTGGGGCCAACGTCCTGACTTTC. The whole variable domain, remainder taken from reference TRBV7-3 and TRBJ2-6, is GAGVSQTPSNKVTEKGKYVELRCDPISGHTALYWYRQSLGQGPEFLIYFQGTGAADDSGLPNDRFFAVRPEGSVSTLKIQRTERGDSAVYLCASSLHRAGGANVLTFGAGSRLTVL.

About this clone: Within the sample, other DNA sequences also encode this same CDR3. This chain connects TRBV21-1 to TRBJ1-3. TRBV21-1 is shown as a pseudogene. The CDR3 totals 13 residues. The chain's CDR3 is CASSTSSGNTIYF. CDR3 nucleotides: TGTGCCAGCAGCACGTCCTCTGGAAACACCATATATTTT.

This clone has a handful of counts. The J gene is TRBJ2-5, the V gene TRBV5-1; 7 nucleotides agree with TRBD2. This CDR3 contains 16 residues. The trim removed 0 bases at V and 1 base at J, leaving 6 bases unmatched. CDR1 and CDR2 (germline): SGHRS, YFSETQ. The CDR3 nucleotides are TGCGCCAGCAGCTTGGCCTGGGCTAGCGGCCAAGAGACCCAGTACTTC. It is translated as CASSLAWASGQETQYF.

As to this clone: In the same sample, other DNA sequences code for this CDR3. The V and J genes are TRBV7-2 and TRBJ2-3; unclear D gene. Germline-derived CDR1 and CDR2 are SGHTA and FQGNSA. The length of the CDR3 is 12 residues. V shed 4 bases and J shed 0 bases, with 2 bases lying between them. CDR3 DNA sequence: TGTGCCAGCAGCTCCAGCACAGATACGCAGTATTTT. Protein sequence: CASSSSTDTQYF.

This clone was seen only a few times. The chain has TRBV21-1 and TRBJ1-5; whether TRBD1, the table's D call, matches the DNA was not checked. TRBV21-1 is a known pseudogene. CDR3 length: 16 residues. In nucleotides, the CDR3 is TGTGCCAGCACCCCCCGCTCGAAGGGGGGCAATCAGCCCCAGCATTTT. Protein: CASTPRSKGGNQPQHF.